The entry below describes one T cell receptor beta chain. There is no known antigen for this receptor. Base qualities were left out, and no much larger clone turns up one base away. Genomic DNA was extracted from sorted cells with the Quick-DNA Microprep Kit. TCRbeta DNA was amplified with the immunoSEQ hsTCRbeta kit following the manufacturer's protocol. TCRbeta libraries were sequenced on an Illumina MiSeq instrument. The authors' pipeline ran thus. Following removal of out-of-frame sequences, 2 million to 2.5 million distinct TCRbeta sequences were retained, with an average of roughly 62,000 per individual. Each individual was scored according to the count of over 150 previously reported CMV-associated TCRbeta sequences and the total productive distinct TCRbeta count. A beta-binomial model was reimplemented in Python, and scikit-learn random forests with default parameters were trained on data from the US cohort. On the Belgian cohort, classifier performance was reported as the median AUC, along with percentile confidence intervals, across 10,000 bootstrap iterations. Here the immuneACCESS table is served through TCRdb, limited to in-frame sequences with V and J called. Missing clones are a known gap in these copies; in checked studies unresolved V genes cover under half, and the rest lacks a known reason. V, J and clone size are those of that table, while D and trimming were read from the DNA. In this sample the table shows 55,000 to 65,000 clones, under 90% of which occur a single time. 0.5% of the sample lies in the top ten.

V is clipped by 1 base and J by 7 bases, and the sequence between their germline boundaries is 13 bases long. The CDR3 runs 15 amino acids, cysteine and phenylalanine included. Only CDR3 DNA is held: 45 bases, read in frame from base 1. CDR1 and CDR2 (LGHNA, YNFKEQ) derive from the germline V gene. The data stem from a study of memory CD4+ T cells and cytomegalovirus serostatus (dated by TCRdb to between 2017 and 2020). In the study overall: A total of about 35 healthy Belgian adults, of whom 9 were CMV seropositive and 24 were CMV seronegative, were included in the cohort. The study sequenced CD4+ memory TCRbeta repertoires of a Belgian cohort with known cytomegalovirus serostatus to replicate a published TCR-based CMV serostatus classifier. General conclusions and limits of the study: Unlike the original study, which covered naive and memory CD4+ and CD8+ populations, the Belgian study sequenced only CD4+CD45RO+ memory cells. The results were interpreted as suggesting that the CMV-associated TCR signature is mostly present in the CD4+ memory repertoire. For predicting CMV serostatus, the median bootstrapped AUC was approximately 0.95 using the original framework and almost 0.93 using a US-trained random forest. Among the roughly 160 previously reported CMV-associated TCRbeta sequences, 67 showed up in the CD4+ memory repertoires, with each one found in between one and five individuals. A median bootstrapped AUC of around 0.95 with a 95% CI of 0.76-1.00 was achieved on the Belgian cohort by the original-framework classifier.

A FACSAria II was used to sort memory CD4+ T cells, defined as single viable CD3+CD4+CD8-CD45RO+ cells. CMV serostatus was determined using a Roche Elecsys assay that detects serum IgG against CMV pp150, pp28, p38 and p52. After thawing, total CD4+ T cells were enriched by positive selection with CD4 magnetic microbeads. The samples came from a different study that was designed specifically to examine the CD4+ T cell memory repertoire. Peripheral blood mononuclear cells were isolated and cryopreserved according to standard operating procedures, and serum was stored at -80 degrees C. The staining relied on CD3-PerCP (BW264/56), CD4-APC (RPA-T4), CD45RO-PE (UCHT1) and CD8-Pacific Orange (3B5) antibodies, and Sytox blue was used to exclude non-viable cells.

The sequencing input was memory CD4+ T cells from blood. The sequence came from an adult in good health and CMV-seronegative. Some clones in this sample may be carry-over from other donors' samples. The chain couples TRBV4-2 to TRBJ2-2; TRBD1 is perhaps the D gene, given 5 matching bases. The DNA reads TGTGCCAGCAGCCAAGCAAAAGGGGCGTACGGGGAGCTGTTTTTT. Translated, this gives CASSQAKGAYGELFF.